This T cell receptor beta chain was recorded in a study of control samples from healthy donors and cancer patients. Notes on this clone: The same CDR3 can be traced to other DNA sequences in this sample.

Data came from immunoSEQ multiplex PCR; TCRdb stores just in-frame clones and leaves some out. The table shows around 150,000 clones, with 96% occurring only once. Germline CDR1 is LNHDA and CDR2 is SQIVND (reference sequence). The germline V and J ends were trimmed by 3 bases and 0 bases, with 10 bases remaining between them. The length of the CDR3 is 15 residues. The chain combines TRBV19 with TRBJ2-3; perhaps D is TRBD1 or TRBD2 (5 bases each). The receptor's source is a woman aged 25 to 39 in good health. Material for sequencing was blood. CDR3 region: CASSIGGPSTDTQYF. DNA of the CDR3: TGTGCCAGTAGTATTGGGGGACCTAGCACAGATACGCAGTATTTT.